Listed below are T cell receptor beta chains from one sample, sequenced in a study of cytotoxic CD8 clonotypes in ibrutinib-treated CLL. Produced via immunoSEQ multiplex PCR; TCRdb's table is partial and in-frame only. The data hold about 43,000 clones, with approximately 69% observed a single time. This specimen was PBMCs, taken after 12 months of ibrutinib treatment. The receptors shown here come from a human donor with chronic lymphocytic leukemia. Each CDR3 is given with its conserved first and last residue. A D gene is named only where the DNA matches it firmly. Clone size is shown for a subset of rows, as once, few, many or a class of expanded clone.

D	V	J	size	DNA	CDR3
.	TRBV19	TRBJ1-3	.	TGTGCCAGTAGTCCCCAGGGTTCTGGAAACACCATATATTTT	CASSPQGSGNTIYF
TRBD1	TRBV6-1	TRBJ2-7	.	TGTGCCAGCAGTGACGTTGGTCGACAGGGGGGATACGAGCAGTACTTC	CASSDVGRQGGYEQYF
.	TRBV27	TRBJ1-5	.	TGTGCCAGCAGTCGGAACTGGGGTAGCAATCAGCCCCAGCATTTT	CASSRNWGSNQPQHF
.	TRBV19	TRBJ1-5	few	TGTGCCAGTAGTATAGCTGGGATGGGTCAGCCCCAGCATTTT	CASSIAGMGQPQHF
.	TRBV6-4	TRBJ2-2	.	TGTGCCAGCAGTCCTAACACCGGGGAGCTGTTTTTT	CASSPNTGELFF
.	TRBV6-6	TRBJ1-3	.	TGTGCCAGCAGTTACCCCCGGTCGGAGGGAAACACCATATATTTT	CASSYPRSEGNTIYF
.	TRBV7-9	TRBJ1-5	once	TGTGCCAGCAGCTCTAGGGGAGATCAGCCCCAGCATTTT	CASSSRGDQPQHF
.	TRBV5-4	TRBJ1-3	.	TGTGCCAGCAGCTTGGAGTCAGCTGGAAACACCATATATTTT	CASSLESAGNTIYF
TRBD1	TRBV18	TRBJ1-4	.	TGTGCCAGCTCACGAATGACAGGGGAAGCTAATGAAAAACTGTTTTTT	CASSRMTGEANEKLFF
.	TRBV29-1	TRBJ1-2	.	TGCAGCGTTCTCGATGTTACCTATGGCTACACCTTC	CSVLDVTYGYTF
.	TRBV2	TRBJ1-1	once	TGTGCCAGCAGTGAGGGTCGTGGGGGAGAAACTGAAGCTTTCTTT	CASSEGRGGETEAFF
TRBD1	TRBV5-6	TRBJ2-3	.	TGTGCCAGCAGCTCGTCAGGGGGCGCAGATACGCAGTATTTT	CASSSSGGADTQYF
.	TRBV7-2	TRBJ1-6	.	TGTGCCAGCAGCTACAGGGACGGTAATAATTCACCCCTCCACTTT	CASSYRDGNNSPLHF
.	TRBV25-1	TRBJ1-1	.	TGTGCCAGCAGTGAACGCCAGGGTGAGACTGAAGCTTTCTTT	CASSERQGETEAFF
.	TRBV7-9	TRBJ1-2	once	TGTGCCAGCAGCCTCACAACTGACGCTAACTATGGCTACACCTTC	CASSLTTDANYGYTF
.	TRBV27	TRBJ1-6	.	TGTGCCAGCAGTGAGGGGGGCTCCTATAATTCACCCCTCCACTTT	CASSEGGSYNSPLHF
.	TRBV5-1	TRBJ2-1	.	TGCGCCAGCAGTATGCCAGGGGTTTACAATGAGCAGTTCTTC	CASSMPGVYNEQFF
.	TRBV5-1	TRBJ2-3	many	TGCGCCAGCAGCTTGGTGGGTTTCCGGGTAATCATTTCAGATACGCAGTATTTT	CASSLVGFRVIISDTQYF
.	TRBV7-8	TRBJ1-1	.	TGTGCCAGCAGCTTAAGCTCTGGCACTGAAGCTTTCTTT	CASSLSSGTEAFF
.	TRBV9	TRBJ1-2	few	TGTGCCAGCAGCGTAGAGGGGAGCGCTCTAAACTATGGCTACACCTTC	CASSVEGSALNYGYTF
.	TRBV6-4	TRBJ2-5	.	TGTGCCAGCAGTGACTCGATTAGTGGGACCCAGTACTTC	CASSDSISGTQYF
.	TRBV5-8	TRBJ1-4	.	TGTGCCAGCACCTTTCGGTCCTCGGGTGAAAAACTGTTTTTT	CASTFRSSGEKLFF
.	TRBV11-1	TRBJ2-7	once	TGTGCCAGCAGCCATCGACGTAAGTCCTACGAGCAGTACTTC	CASSHRRKSYEQYF
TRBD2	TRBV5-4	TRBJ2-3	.	TGTGCCAGCAGCCCATCTATAGCGGGGGGCGGGACAGATACGCAGTATTTT	CASSPSIAGGGTDTQYF
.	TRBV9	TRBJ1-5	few	TGTGCCAGCAGCCTCGGACAGTGGAGCAATCAGCCCCAGCATTTT	CASSLGQWSNQPQHF
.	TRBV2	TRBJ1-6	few	TGTGCCAGCAGTGAATGGATTCCCAGGAGGGACGGGTATAATTCACCCCTCCACTTT	CASSEWIPRRDGYNSPLHF
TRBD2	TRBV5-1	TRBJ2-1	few	TGCGCCAGCAGCTCCCAAGGACTAGCGGTCTACAATGAGCAGTTCTTC	CASSSQGLAVYNEQFF
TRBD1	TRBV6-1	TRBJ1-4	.	TGTGCCAGCACTGGACAGGGCGATGAAAAACTGTTTTTT	CASTGQGDEKLFF
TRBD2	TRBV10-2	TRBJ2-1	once	TGCGCCACAGCGGGGGTAAGCTCCTACAATGAGCAGTTCTTC	CATAGVSSYNEQFF
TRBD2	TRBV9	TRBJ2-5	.	TGTGCCAGCAGCGTTACTAGCGATACCACGTTTGAGACCCAGTACTTC	CASSVTSDTTFETQYF
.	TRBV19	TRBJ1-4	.	TGTGCCAGTAGTATTCAAGGGGTCGGTGAAAAACTGTTTTTT	CASSIQGVGEKLFF
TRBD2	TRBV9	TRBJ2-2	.	TGTGCCAGCAGCCCCTGGGGTAGCGGGGGGAGCACCGGGGAGCTGTTTTTT	CASSPWGSGGSTGELFF
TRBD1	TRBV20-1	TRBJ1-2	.	TGCAGTGCCGACAGGGGAAGAGGCTACACCTTC	CSADRGRGYTF
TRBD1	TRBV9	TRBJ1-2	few	TGTGCCAGCAGCGAGGGAGGACAGGGATATGGCTACACCTTC	CASSEGGQGYGYTF
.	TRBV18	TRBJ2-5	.	TGTGCCAGCTCACGGGGCAGCCAAGAGACCCAGTACTTC	CASSRGSQETQYF
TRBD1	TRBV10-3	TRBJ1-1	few	TGTGCCATCAGTGAATCAGGGGGCGGTTCGAACACTGAAGCTTTCTTT	CAISESGGGSNTEAFF
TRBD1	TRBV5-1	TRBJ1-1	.	TGCGCCAGCAGCGAAAATGACAGGGGGGGTTCTGAAGCTTTCTTT	CASSENDRGGSEAFF
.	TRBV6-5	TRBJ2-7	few	TGTGCCAGCAGTTTAGTTCCGGGACGAACCTCCTACGAGCAGTACTTC	CASSLVPGRTSYEQYF
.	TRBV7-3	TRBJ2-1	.	TGTGCCAGCAGCTTAGCGGGGAACAATGAGCAGTTCTTC	CASSLAGNNEQFF
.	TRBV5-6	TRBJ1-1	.	TGTGCCAGCACCCTTGGCTGGGGGCTGAAGAACACTGAAGCTTTCTTT	CASTLGWGLKNTEAFF